Listed here are 29 T cell receptor beta chains from one sample, sequenced in a study of shared clonotypes between healthy human individuals. The table came from immunoSEQ multiplex PCR; TCRdb's copy has only in-frame clones and leaves some out. The sample gives 730,000 or so clones, around 72% of which show up once; around 1.8% is in the top ten. The sample consisted of memory CD4+ T cells sorted from blood. Subset in this sample: CD45RA-negative fraction. The receptors were gathered from a woman younger than 45 in good health.

This chain uses TRBV27 with TRBJ2-5; D remains unclear. Matching the DNA end better, TRBJ2-7 makes the J call doubtful. The CDR3 spans 14 residues. From germline, CDR1 is MNHEY and CDR2 SMNVEV (reference sequence). The CDR3 loop is CASSLGQASDEQYF. For the CDR3, the DNA is TGTGCCAGCAGTTTAGGCCAGGCCTCAGACGAGCAGTACTTC.

This chain links TRBV27 with TRBJ2-1, with D perhaps TRBD2 (5 bases). CDR1 and CDR2 (germline): MNHEY, SMNVEV (reference sequence). V was trimmed by 6 bases and J by 2 bases, leaving 11 bases between them. The length of the CDR3 is 14 residues. The CDR3 DNA sequence: TGTGCCAGCAGGACCCTAGCCCCCTACAATGAGCAGTTCTTC. The encoded protein is CASRTLAPYNEQFF.

The chain couples TRBV18 to TRBJ2-1, with 7 bases fitting TRBD2. This CDR3 spans 15 amino acids. CDR1 is KGHSH and CDR2 is LQKENI in the germline V gene. The V gene end was trimmed by 2 bases and the J gene end by 3 bases; junction bases not matched to a gene: 4. This CDR3 is CASSPSAGVYNEQFF. The DNA of the CDR3 is TGTGCCAGCTCACCATCTGCGGGAGTCTACAATGAGCAGTTCTTC.

The chain has TRBV12-5 and TRBJ2-1, with TRBD1 matching 7 bases. The CDR3 sequence is 16 residues long. Looked up from germline, CDR1 is LGHNT and CDR2 is FRNRAP. V trimming: 0 bases; J trimming: 9 bases; junction bases outside the gene matches: 11. The CDR3 reads CASGLVLSAGGGEQFF. In DNA, the CDR3 is TGTGCTAGTGGTTTGGTATTATCGGCAGGGGGTGGTGAGCAGTTCTTC. The variable domain in full, with the rest retrieved from reference TRBV12-5 and TRBJ2-1, is DARVTQTPRHKVTEMGQEVTMRCQPILGHNTVFWYRQTMMQGLELLAYFRNRAPLDDSGMPKDRFSAEMPDATLATLKIQPSEPRDSAVYFCASGLVLSAGGGEQFFGPGTRLTVL.

The rearrangement uses TRBV5-1 and TRBJ2-2; tentative D call: TRBD1 (5 bases). V was clipped by 0 bases and J by 0 bases, with 9 bases between them. This CDR3 has 16 residues. CDR1 is SGHRS and CDR2 is YFSETQ in the germline V gene. In nucleotides, the CDR3 is TGCGCCAGCAGCTTGGGACAGTTGACGAACACCGGGGAGCTGTTTTTT. This encodes CASSLGQLTNTGELFF.

The genes are TRBV5-1 and TRBJ2-5; TRBD2 matches at 7 bases. The CDR3 spans 16 residues. V trimming: 4 bases; J trimming: 4 bases; junction bases outside the gene matches: 13. Germline lookup yields CDR1 SGHRS and CDR2 YFSETQ. The CDR3 DNA follows: TGCGCCAGCAGCCCTAGCGGAGGAGGGTTTGGAGAGACCCAGTACTTC. Translating gives CASSPSGGGFGETQYF.

J is TRBJ1-4 and V is TRBV28; D is ambiguous. V lost 10 bases, J lost 8 bases, and 20 bases lay in between. This CDR3 spans 14 amino acids. In germline, CDR1 is MDHEN, CDR2 SYDVKM. The CDR3 nucleotides read TGTGCCATCCTGGGAGGAGCCAATCGGGAAAAACTGTTTTTT. This translates into CAILGGANREKLFF.

The chain employs TRBV4-1 and TRBJ2-1, with 10 bases matching TRBD2. The CDR3 has 16 residues. Germline CDR1 MGHRA, CDR2 YSYEKL. V dropped 1 base and J dropped 8; count of bases not matched to a gene: 8. The CDR3 nucleotides read TGCGCCAGCAGCCAAGGGCTAGCGGGAGCCAGCGATGAGCAGTTCTTC. This gives the protein CASSQGLAGASDEQFF.

The rearrangement uses TRBV2 and TRBJ2-1, with 7 bases that match TRBD2. The V and J ends lost 2 bases and 2 bases, in that order; junction bases with no gene match: 12. The V gene's germline CDR1 is SNHLY and CDR2 FYNNEI. The CDR3 runs to 18 residues. The CDR3 reads CASSEPSMVAGPYNEQFF. The CDR3 nucleotides are TGTGCCAGCAGTGAACCCTCGATGGTAGCGGGCCCCTACAATGAGCAGTTCTTC.

The V call is TRBV27, the J call TRBJ2-1; 8 nucleotides align to TRBD2. The CDR3 has 14 residues. Germline CDR1 is MNHEY and CDR2 is SMNVEV (reference sequence). V was pared by 4 bases and J by 11 bases, with 10 bases of the junction left unmatched. CDR3 region: CASSSPTGGLKQFF. The DNA of the CDR3 is TGTGCCAGCAGTTCCCCGACGGGGGGGCTCAAGCAGTTCTTC.

This clone was observed a handful of times. The chain carries TRBV5-4 and TRBJ1-1, with a possible D match to TRBD1 (6 bases). The V end was cut by 2 bases, the J end by 12 bases, with 11 bases between. CDR3 length: 11 residues. The germline gives CDR1 SGHNT, CDR2 YYREEE (reference sequence). CDR3 nucleotide sequence: TGTGCCAGCAGCTTCAACCAGGGGCCTTTCTTT. This gives the protein CASSFNQGPFF.

Concerning this clone itself: Within the sample, other DNA sequences also encode this same CDR3. The V and J genes are TRBV15 and TRBJ2-5, with D hard to call. The CDR3 extends over 14 amino acids. Germline CDR1 is LNHNV and CDR2 is YYDKDF (reference sequence). Deletions cut 1 base from V and 4 bases from J, with 10 bases between. The CDR3 loop reads CATSRGSLGETQYF. CDR3 sequence (DNA): TGTGCCACCAGCAGAGGGTCTCTGGGAGAGACCCAGTACTTC.

This clone appeared a few times. The V call is TRBV7-6, the J call TRBJ2-7, with 7 bases fitting TRBD1. The trim removed 4 bases at V and 2 bases at J, leaving 17 bases unmatched. CDR3 length: 18 amino acids. Per germline, CDR1 SGHVS and CDR2 FNYEAQ. The CDR3 protein is CASSSGQGVFGLAYEQYF. The DNA of the CDR3 is TGTGCCAGCAGCTCGGGGCAGGGGGTATTTGGCCTGGCCTACGAGCAGTACTTC.

This chain uses TRBV7-2 with TRBJ1-2; D perhaps matches TRBD1 (5 bases). V was clipped by 0 bases and J by 0 bases, with 14 bases between them. Germline V gene lookup returns CDR1 SGHTA and CDR2 FQGNSA. The CDR3 consists of 17 residues. CDR3 sequence (DNA): TGTGCCAGCAGCTTAGCATCGGTCCAGGGCGCTAACTATGGCTACACCTTC. It is translated as CASSLASVQGANYGYTF.

This clone was counted a few times. This rearrangement joins TRBV11-2 to TRBJ1-1; 7 bases map to TRBD1. Trimming at V came to 5 bases and at J to 0 bases, leaving 9 bases not matched to a gene. Germline CDR1 reads SGHAT; CDR2 reads FQNNGV. The CDR3 is 16 residues long. As DNA, the CDR3 is TGTGCCAGCAGCCCACGGACAGGCTTCATGAACACTGAAGCTTTCTTT. Amino acid sequence: CASSPRTGFMNTEAFF.

This clone was counted between two and nine times. The chain carries TRBV15 and TRBJ2-7; TRBD2 aligns across 8 bases. This CDR3 is built from 17 residues. The V gene's germline CDR1 is LNHNV and CDR2 YYDKDF (reference sequence). Losses at the gene ends were 1 base for V and 2 bases for J; bases not matched to a gene: 10. The CDR3 spells CATSRVSSSGGTYEQYF. The CDR3 DNA sequence: TGTGCCACCAGCAGAGTTAGCTCCAGCGGGGGAACCTACGAGCAGTACTTC.

In this sample, this clone turned up many times. This same CDR3 is encoded by further DNA sequences in the sample. The chain combines TRBV2 with TRBJ2-7, with D perhaps matching TRBD1 or TRBD2 (5 bases each). This CDR3 contains 12 residues. Trimming left V 5 bases short and J 3 bases short, with 8 bases between. In germline, CDR1 is SNHLY, CDR2 FYNNEI. The CDR3, as DNA: TGTGCCAGCAGTCGGGACGGCTACGAGCAGTACTTC. Amino acids: CASSRDGYEQYF.

This clone was observed a single time. Other nucleotide sequences from this sample produce the same CDR3. J is TRBJ2-7 and V is TRBV6-1; TRBD2 matches 11 bases. CDR1 and CDR2 (germline): MNHNS, SASEGT. Trimming at V came to 8 bases and at J to 4 bases, leaving 1 base not matched to a gene. The CDR3 runs 12 residues. The CDR3 protein is CASGTSGYEQYF. In DNA form, the CDR3 reads TGTGCCAGCGGGACTAGCGGTTACGAGCAGTACTTC.

The chain has TRBV5-1 and TRBJ2-1; 9 bases agree with TRBD2. The germline V gene encodes CDR1 SGHRS and CDR2 YFSETQ. Unmatched junction bases numbered 12, after V lost 4 bases and J lost 4 bases. This CDR3 is built from 17 residues. The CDR3 region has the DNA TGCGCCAGCAGCATGGGACTAGCTGAGGCCGTATACAATGAGCAGTTCTTC. Protein: CASSMGLAEAVYNEQFF.

This chain joins TRBV10-3 and TRBJ2-7; possible D gene TRBD1, 6 bases. The CDR3 is 13 amino acids. V was pared by 6 bases and J by 3 bases, with 12 bases between. Germline CDR1 ENHRY, CDR2 SYGVKD. DNA for the CDR3: TGTGCCATCAGGACAGGAGGACTCTACGAGCAGTACTTC. Its protein product is CAIRTGGLYEQYF.

The CDR3 reads CASSLGGTPTDTQYF. For the CDR3, the DNA is TGTGCCAGCAGCTTAGGCGGGACCCCCACAGATACGCAGTATTTT. The chain joins TRBV7-8 to TRBJ2-3; D may be TRBD2 (6 bases). Trimming left V 1 base short and J 2 bases short, with 10 bases between. CDR1 is SGHVS, CDR2 FQNEAQ, per germline. There are 15 residues in the CDR3.

There are a few counts of this clone. The chain carries TRBV7-2 and TRBJ2-7; 8 nucleotides match TRBD2. V shed 2 bases, J shed 6 bases, and the junction held 6 bases outside the gene matches. This CDR3 contains 14 residues. Germline V gene lookup returns CDR1 SGHTA and CDR2 FQGNSA. In DNA form, the CDR3 reads TGTGCCAGCAGCTTAACATTAACTAGCGGCGAGCAGTACTTC. Translated: CASSLTLTSGEQYF.

The rearrangement links TRBV4-1 to TRBJ1-1; the D gene is possibly TRBD1 (6 bases). The CDR3 length is 17 residues. The V end lost 1 base, the J end lost 6 bases, and 21 bases lay between the germline ends. CDR1 MGHRA and CDR2 YSYEKL come from the germline V gene. The CDR3, as DNA: TGCGCCAGCAGCCAAGTTCTGGGGGGCCCGAAGTTGGCTGAAGCTTTCTTT. Translation: CASSQVLGGPKLAEAFF.

V is TRBV28 and J is TRBJ2-1; the match to TRBD1 covers 7 bases. V was pared by 2 bases and J by 3 bases, with 7 bases of the junction left unmatched. In germline, CDR1 is MDHEN, CDR2 SYDVKM. The CDR3 runs 16 residues. As DNA, the CDR3 is TGTGCCAGCAGTTTAACCGGGACAGCTCACTACAATGAGCAGTTCTTC. This encodes CASSLTGTAHYNEQFF.

This clone was counted once. In DNA form, the CDR3 reads TGCAGCGTATTAGCGGGGAGCTCCTACGAGCAGTACTTC. Translating it yields CSVLAGSSYEQYF. The chain employs TRBV29-1 and TRBJ2-5, with 8 bases lining up with TRBD2. The better agreement between TRBJ2-7 and the DNA end casts doubt on the J call. The CDR3 length is 13 residues. The V gene's germline CDR1 is SQVTM and CDR2 ANQGSEA.

This sequence joins TRBV7-8 and TRBJ2-2; 11 bases line up with TRBD2. CDR3 length: 16 residues. V lost 5 bases to trimming and J lost 2 bases; unmatched junction nucleotides: 4. Germline CDR1 and CDR2: SGHVS and FQNEAQ. The CDR3 nucleotides read TGTGCCAGCAGCCACACTAGCGGGAGTAACACCGGGGAGCTGTTTTTT. It is translated as CASSHTSGSNTGELFF.

This clone was detected ten times or more. The chain is built from TRBV6-4 and TRBJ1-1; D is uncertain. Germline V gene data show CDR1 as MRHNA and CDR2 as SNTAGT. Trimming pared 6 bases from V and 4 bases from J, leaving 12 bases between. This CDR3 is built from 13 residues. The chain's CDR3 is CASSSGWGTEAFF. DNA of the CDR3: TGTGCCAGCAGCTCTGGGTGGGGCACTGAAGCTTTCTTT.

This clone was detected only a few times. CDR3 amino acids: CASSINSGAYGYTF. CDR3 nucleotide sequence: TGTGCCAGTAGTATCAATTCAGGAGCCTATGGCTACACCTTC. The rearrangement uses TRBV19 and TRBJ1-2, with D unresolved. The germline V gene has CDR1 LNHDA and CDR2 SQIVND (reference sequence). The V and J ends lost 3 bases and 4 bases respectively, with 12 bases between them. The CDR3 is 14 amino acids.

This CDR3 reads CASSPRTTSGANVLTF. CDR3 DNA: TGTGCCAGCTCACCACGTACAACCTCTGGGGCCAACGTCCTGACTTTC. The chain employs TRBV18 and TRBJ2-6; no firm D call. The germline V gene encodes CDR1 KGHSH and CDR2 LQKENI. This CDR3 region has 16 residues. V was clipped by 1 base and J by 0 bases, with 7 bases between them.